This is a list of T cell receptor beta chains from one sample in a study of blood T cell repertoires in COVID-19. Sequencing used immunoSEQ multiplex PCR; TCRdb keeps in-frame clones, though not all of them. This table holds 140,000 to 150,000 clones, approximately 90% found once. The sample was peripheral blood. These receptors were taken from a man aged 55 to 70 with active or convalescent COVID-19. CDR3s include the opening cysteine and the closing phenylalanine or tryptophan. The D gene is left open where the match is weak. Only part of the rows carry a size: once, few, many, or a class if the clone is expanded.

length	J	V	size	D	CDR3	DNA
15	TRBJ2-3	TRBV6-4	.	.	CASSESGSSTDTQYF	TGTGCCAGCAGTGAGAGCGGCTCTAGCACAGATACGCAGTATTTT
13	TRBJ2-6	TRBV7-2	.	.	CASSPAGANVLTF	TGTGCCAGCAGCCCCGCTGGGGCCAACGTCCTGACTTTC
15	TRBJ2-3	TRBV24-1	.	.	CATSDGGGFTDTQYF	TGTGCCACCAGTGATGGCGGCGGATTCACAGATACGCAGTATTTT
13	TRBJ2-2	TRBV6-5	.	.	CASSRGVSGELFF	TGTGCCAGCAGTCGCGGAGTGAGCGGGGAGCTGTTTTTT
20	TRBJ2-1	TRBV24-1	.	TRBD2	CATSDLKLESSGLAVHEQFF	TGTGCCACCAGTGATTTGAAACTTGAATCCTCGGGACTAGCGGTCCATGAGCAGTTCTTC
18	TRBJ1-4	TRBV18	.	.	CASSHRDISASTNEKLFF	TGTGCCAGCTCACACCGGGACATCAGTGCCTCAACTAATGAAAAACTGTTTTTT
16	TRBJ2-7	TRBV5-4	.	TRBD2	CASSLSASGVSYEQYF	TGTGCCAGCAGCTTGAGTGCTAGCGGGGTCTCCTACGAGCAGTACTTC
15	TRBJ2-3	TRBV5-1	.	TRBD2	CASSRGLADTDTQYF	TGCGCCAGCAGCCGGGGACTAGCGGACACAGATACGCAGTATTTT
15	TRBJ2-1	TRBV2	.	.	CASSENVGGFGEQFF	TGTGCCAGCAGTGAGAACGTGGGAGGTTTCGGGGAGCAGTTCTTC
14	TRBJ2-3	TRBV28	once	TRBD2	CASSLAGGADTQYF	TGTGCCAGCAGTCTAGCGGGGGGAGCAGATACGCAGTATTTT
15	TRBJ2-7	TRBV5-1	.	TRBD2	CASSLAGSSSYEQYF	TGCGCCAGCAGCTTAGCGGGGAGTAGCTCCTACGAGCAGTACTTC
16	TRBJ2-2	TRBV6-1	.	.	CASSVGQGRLTGELFF	TGTGCCAGCAGTGTCGGGCAGGGGCGGTTGACCGGGGAGCTGTTTTTT
16	TRBJ1-6	TRBV27	.	.	CASSLTGLLYNSPLHF	TGTGCCAGCAGCCTAACAGGTTTACTCTATAATTCACCCCTCCACTTT
13	TRBJ1-2	TRBV18	.	.	CASSSDSNYGYTF	TGTGCCAGCTCATCCGACTCAAACTATGGCTACACCTTC
13	TRBJ2-1	TRBV30	once	.	CAWSPSPHNEQFF	TGTGCCTGGAGTCCCTCTCCCCACAATGAGCAGTTCTTC
12	TRBJ2-3	TRBV29-1	.	.	CSVDVGRDTQYF	TGCAGCGTTGATGTTGGGCGCGATACGCAGTATTTT
13	TRBJ2-1	TRBV11-2	.	.	CASSYFGGKEQFF	TGTGCCAGCAGCTATTTTGGGGGGAAAGAGCAGTTCTTC
13	TRBJ1-2	TRBV6-1	.	TRBD1	CASSEDRRYGYTF	TGTGCCAGCAGTGAGGACAGGAGATATGGCTACACCTTC
13	TRBJ1-5	TRBV24-1	.	.	CATSTGSDQPQHF	TGTGCCACCAGTACCGGGTCCGATCAGCCCCAGCATTTT
15	TRBJ2-7	TRBV18	once	TRBD2	CASSPRRLAGDEQYF	TGTGCCAGCTCACCAAGGCGACTAGCGGGAGACGAGCAGTACTTC
14	TRBJ2-7	TRBV28	.	TRBD2	CASSLTSGRYEQYF	TGTGCCAGCAGTTTAACTAGCGGGAGGTACGAGCAGTACTTC
18	TRBJ2-6	TRBV7-9	.	.	CASSRERAGGTGANVLTF	TGTGCCAGCAGCCGGGAGAGGGCAGGGGGGACTGGGGCCAACGTCCTGACTTTC
17	TRBJ1-2	TRBV28	.	TRBD1	CASSSPFGAGGNYGYTF	TGTGCCAGCAGTTCCCCGTTCGGGGCAGGGGGCAACTATGGCTACACCTTC
15	TRBJ2-1	TRBV19	.	.	CASSIIARSYNEQFF	TGTGCCAGTAGTATAATAGCCCGCTCCTACAATGAGCAGTTCTTC
14	TRBJ2-7	TRBV29-1	.	.	CSVEAGDLGNEQYF	TGCAGCGTTGAAGCAGGGGACCTCGGTAACGAGCAGTACTTC
14	TRBJ2-2	TRBV9	few	TRBD1	CASSSGQGHGELFF	TGTGCCAGCAGCTCGGGACAGGGGCACGGGGAGCTGTTTTTT
18	TRBJ2-1	TRBV6-2/TRBV6-3	few	TRBD2	CASSPRLAGASSYNEQFF	TGTGCCAGCAGTCCCCGGCTAGCGGGAGCAAGCTCCTACAATGAGCAGTTCTTC
13	TRBJ1-1	TRBV10-3	.	TRBD1	CAIRRQGNFEAFF	TGTGCCATCAGACGACAGGGGAATTTTGAAGCTTTCTTT